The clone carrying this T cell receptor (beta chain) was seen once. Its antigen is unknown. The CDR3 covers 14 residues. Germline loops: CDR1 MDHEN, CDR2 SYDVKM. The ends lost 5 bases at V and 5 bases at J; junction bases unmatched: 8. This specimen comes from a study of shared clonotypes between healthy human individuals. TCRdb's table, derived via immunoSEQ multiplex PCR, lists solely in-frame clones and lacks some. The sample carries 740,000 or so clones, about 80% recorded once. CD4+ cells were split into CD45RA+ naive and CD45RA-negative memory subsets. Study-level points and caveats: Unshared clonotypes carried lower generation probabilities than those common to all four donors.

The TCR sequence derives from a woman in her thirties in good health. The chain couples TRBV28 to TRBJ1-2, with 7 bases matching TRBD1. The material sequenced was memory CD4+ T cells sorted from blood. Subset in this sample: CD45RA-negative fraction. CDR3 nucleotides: TGTGCCAGCAGTCGAACAGGGGTATGGTATGGCTACACCTTC. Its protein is CASSRTGVWYGYTF.